This entry lists 21 T cell receptor beta chains sequenced from one sample in a study of control samples from healthy donors and cancer patients. Only in-frame clones appear in the TCRdb table, and some are missing; sequencing was by immunoSEQ multiplex PCR. The sample lists 70,000 or so clones; approximately 80% were seen once. The sample taken for sequencing was PBMCs. The receptors originated from a woman aged 45-59 years with lung cancer.

V usage is TRBV27 and J usage is TRBJ2-7; 7 nucleotides align to TRBD1. CDR3 size: 14 residues. Germline V gene lookup returns CDR1 MNHEY and CDR2 SMNVEV (reference sequence). Unmatched junction bases numbered 8, after V lost 6 bases and J lost 3 bases. In DNA, the CDR3 is TGTGCCAGCAGCTTGGACAGGACTTTCTACGAGCAGTACTTC. It specifies CASSLDRTFYEQYF.

The chain couples TRBV19 to TRBJ1-5; TRBD1 is a possible D gene (6 bases). From germline, CDR1 is LNHDA and CDR2 SQIVND (reference sequence). Trimming stripped 6 bases from V and 3 bases from J, with 12 bases between. CDR3 length equals 14 residues. DNA for the CDR3: TGTGCCAGTAGCAACCGACAGGTCAATCAGCCCCAGCATTTT. It codes for CASSNRQVNQPQHF.

This clone was recorded once. This chain uses TRBV7-9 with TRBJ2-1, with D perhaps given as TRBD1 or TRBD2 (5 bases each). This CDR3 is 15 amino acids long. Germline CDR1 is SEHNR and CDR2 is FQNEAQ (reference sequence). The V gene lost 5 bases and the J gene lost 4 bases, with 15 bases spanning the gap. The CDR3 region has the DNA TGTGCCAGCAGCGCCCCAGGGAGTGGTTACAATGAGCAGTTCTTC. Protein product: CASSAPGSGYNEQFF.

The gene calls are TRBV7-8 and TRBJ1-1, with a weak D call TRBD1 (6 bases). Germline CDR1 SGHVS, CDR2 FQNEAQ. Trimming pared 6 bases from V and 2 bases from J, leaving 10 bases between. This CDR3 is 13 amino acids long. The CDR3 sequence: CASSRTVNTEAFF. DNA of the CDR3: TGTGCCAGCAGTCGGACAGTCAACACTGAAGCTTTCTTT.

Here the CDR3 reads CASSLQTGRNNEQFF. For the CDR3, the DNA is TGTGCCAGCAGCCTACAGACCGGACGTAACAATGAGCAGTTCTTC. This sequence joins TRBV7-8 and TRBJ2-1; the D is unclear. The length of the CDR3 is 15 residues. Germline CDR1 and CDR2: SGHVS and FQNEAQ. V was cut by 5 bases and J by 5 bases, with 16 bases left in between.

The chain has TRBV6-5 and TRBJ1-6, with a weak D call TRBD1 (6 bases). CDR3 length: 14 residues. Trimming left V 6 bases short and J 7 bases short, with 13 bases between. Germline CDR1 is MNHEY and CDR2 is SVGAGI. The CDR3 bases are TGTGCCAGCAGGGCGGACAGTCACAATTCACCCCTCCACTTT. It specifies CASRADSHNSPLHF.

The rearrangement joins TRBV6-5 to TRBJ2-7; D not resolved. Trimming took 6 bases from V and 5 from J, leaving 17 bases between them. This CDR3 comprises 14 residues. Germline-derived CDR1 and CDR2 are MNHEY and SVGAGI. In DNA form, the CDR3 reads TGTGCCAGCAGACCGACTCTAACTGGGAACGAGCAGTACTTC. Encoded protein: CASRPTLTGNEQYF.

The chain employs TRBV5-1 and TRBJ1-3; D is uncertain. Germline V gene lookup returns CDR1 SGHRS and CDR2 YFSETQ. V was pared by 0 bases and J by 0 bases, with 10 bases between. The length of the CDR3 is 16 residues. CDR3 sequence (DNA): TGCGCCAGCAGCTTGGCCGCGGCCCTCTCTGGAAACACCATATATTTT. It translates to CASSLAAALSGNTIYF.

The genes are TRBV30 and TRBJ2-6, with D perhaps matching TRBD1 (6 bases). Trimming took off 7 bases at V and 11 bases at J, with 18 bases between the two ends. The CDR3 is made up of 13 amino acids. Germline CDR1 reads GTSNPN; CDR2 reads SVGIG (reference sequence). As DNA, the CDR3 is TGTGCCTCCAAGGGGGTCCCCTTACACGTCCTGACTTTC. Its translation is CASKGVPLHVLTF.

Only one count was recorded for this clone. This chain joins TRBV7-3 and TRBJ2-3; 7 nucleotides match TRBD2. CDR1 is SGHTA, CDR2 FQGTGA, per germline. The CDR3 runs to 14 residues. V shed 1 base and J 4 bases; nucleotides not matched to a gene: 2. CDR3 sequence (DNA): TGTGCCAGCAGCTTAATTGGGGGGGCAGATACGCAGTATTTT. Protein: CASSLIGGADTQYF.

This clone turned up a few times. The V and J genes are TRBV4-2 and TRBJ2-1; 9 bases are a match to TRBD1. Looked up from germline, CDR1 is LGHNA and CDR2 is YNFKEQ. V shed 8 bases and J 4 bases; nucleotides not matched to a gene: 3. CDR3 length: 13 amino acids. DNA for the CDR3: TGTGCCAGCCGGGACAGGGAGTACAATGAGCAGTTCTTC. It encodes CASRDREYNEQFF.

This clone occurred many times. V and J are TRBV5-5 and TRBJ2-2, with TRBD1 identical over 9 bases. V trimming: 0 bases; J trimming: 6 bases; junction bases outside the gene matches: 3. The CDR3 consists of 15 residues. Per the germline V gene, CDR1 is SGHKS and CDR2 is YYEKEE (reference sequence). CDR3 sequence (DNA): TGTGCCAGCAGCTTGGAACAGGGGGCCGCCGGGGAGCTGTTTTTT. Protein: CASSLEQGAAGELFF.

The chain recombines TRBV10-3 with TRBJ1-1; no clear D. Trimming cost V 4 bases and J 4 bases, with 19 bases left between them. CDR3 length equals 16 residues. Germline assignment: CDR1 ENHRY and CDR2 SYGVKD. CDR3 DNA sequence: TGTGCCATCAGTGTCTCTCCTAATTTCCTGCCCACTGAAGCTTTCTTT. This sequence encodes CAISVSPNFLPTEAFF.

The chain uses TRBV7-2 and TRBJ1-6; D is uncertain. Germline-derived CDR1 and CDR2 are SGHTA and FQGNSA. This CDR3 has 15 amino acids. V was clipped by 2 bases and J by 8 bases, with 13 bases between them. This chain's CDR3 is CASSLYGQDDSPLHF. Written as DNA, the CDR3 is TGTGCCAGCAGCTTATACGGCCAGGACGATTCACCCCTCCACTTT.

This clone has just a few counts. The chain joins TRBV5-5 to TRBJ1-4, with D perhaps TRBD1 (5 bases). The CDR3 consists of 15 residues. CDR1 and CDR2 (germline): SGHKS, YYEKEE (reference sequence). The ends were cut back, 0 bases at V and 10 bases at J, with 16 bases in the middle. Written as DNA, the CDR3 is TGTGCCAGCAGCTTGGGGGTTCAGGGCAACGGAAAACTGTTTTTT. Translating gives CASSLGVQGNGKLFF.

This rearrangement joins TRBV18 to TRBJ1-6, with a weak D call TRBD1 (5 bases). This CDR3 contains 15 residues. V was clipped by 6 bases and J by 8 bases, with 17 bases between them. Germline loops: CDR1 KGHSH, CDR2 LQKENI. DNA for the CDR3: TGTGCCAGCTCTCCAGGACCACGGGGCGATTCACCCCTCCACTTT. This sequence encodes CASSPGPRGDSPLHF.

This clone was counted a few times. The chain employs TRBV7-9 and TRBJ1-5; TRBD1 might be the D (5 bases). Germline loops: CDR1 SEHNR, CDR2 FQNEAQ (reference sequence). The CDR3 is 14 amino acids. Trimming stripped 2 bases from V and 2 bases from J, with 7 bases between. For the CDR3, the DNA is TGTGCCAGCAGCTTACAGGGCGGCAATCAGCCCCAGCATTTT. This encodes CASSLQGGNQPQHF.

The chain combines TRBV29-1 with TRBJ2-3, with 7 bases identical to TRBD1. Germline CDR1 reads SQVTM; CDR2 reads ANQGSEA. The V gene end was trimmed by 7 bases and the J gene end by 5 bases; junction bases not matched to a gene: 9. This CDR3 is 13 amino acids long. The CDR3 DNA follows: TGCAGCGATAATGACAGGGTAGGAGATACGCAGTATTTT. This gives the protein CSDNDRVGDTQYF.

The chain recombines TRBV19 with TRBJ1-5, with D perhaps TRBD1 (5 bases). This CDR3 region has 16 residues. Trimming stripped 1 base from V and 1 base from J, with 11 bases between. Germline V gene data show CDR1 as LNHDA and CDR2 as SQIVND (reference sequence). The CDR3 DNA sequence: TGTGCCAGTAGTATAGCCCGGGCAGGGAGCAATCAGCCCCAGCATTTT. The encoded protein is CASSIARAGSNQPQHF.

The gene calls are TRBV24-1 and TRBJ2-1, with TRBD1 matching over 7 bases. This CDR3 spans 14 amino acids. Germline V gene sequence: CDR1 KGHDR, CDR2 SFDVKD. V trimming: 1 base; J trimming: 6 bases; junction bases outside the gene matches: 2. CDR3 sequence reads: CATSDLGTVNEQFF. The CDR3 bases are TGTGCCACCAGTGATTTAGGGACAGTCAATGAGCAGTTCTTC.

This clone has just one count. The V and J genes are TRBV10-3 and TRBJ1-1; D is unclear. CDR1 and CDR2 from the germline V gene are ENHRY and SYGVKD. The CDR3 runs 18 residues. V lost 0 bases to trimming and J lost 6 bases, with 23 bases between them. CDR3 protein: CAISESSILDRQESEAFF. The CDR3 bases are TGTGCCATCAGTGAGTCGTCGATCCTCGACCGCCAAGAGTCTGAAGCTTTCTTT.